This T cell receptor beta chain emerged from a study of CD8+ T cells in alopecia areata. The authors extracted RNA and reverse transcribed it into cDNA as the sequencing template. Data came from immunoSEQ multiplex PCR; TCRdb stores just in-frame clones and leaves some out. The repertoire has under 300,000 clones, 67% of them found once; the top ten carry around 1.2%. Specimens obtained from alopecia areata patients comprised lesional scalp punch biopsies and peripheral blood. This clone has more than one count but fewer than ten. The CDR3 consists of 14 residues. Trimming took 6 bases from V and 5 from J; bases not matched to a gene: 12. CDR1 SQVTM and CDR2 ANQGSEA come from the germline V gene.

The sequence was obtained from a human donor with alopecia areata. The V call is TRBV29-1, the J call TRBJ2-7; the match to TRBD1 covers 8 bases. Sequencing used CD4+ T cells sorted from blood, obtained at week 0. The CDR3 sequence is CSVRGDRRFHEQYF. The CDR3 DNA reads TGCAGCGTGAGGGGGGACAGGAGATTCCACGAGCAGTACTTC.